This T cell receptor beta chain was sequenced during a study of regulatory T cells in long-lasting Graves disease. Study context: Patients with new Graves' disease had used antithyroid drugs below 3 months. Points from the study as a whole: The study found TRBV28, TRBJ1-2 and TRBJ2-5 favored in persistent disease. In persistent patients, shared public clonotypes (roughly 2,700) outnumbered those in new patients (roughly 870).

The CDR3 is made up of 15 amino acids. Germline loops: CDR1 MNHNS, CDR2 SASEGT. V lost 8 bases and J lost 1, with 17 bases in between. Through Arm-PCR of CDR3 regions and iRepertoire HTBI primers, TCR beta libraries were built. Each CDR3 protein is one row after TCRdb ran MiXCR on the multiplex PCR reads. The sample consists of about 620,000 distinct CDR3 sequences, approximately 15% of them appearing once. There are many counts of this clonotype. The antigen is not known. Sample time point: newly diagnosed GD, antithyroid drugs for less than 3 months. There was RNA extracted from PBMCs, and the TCR library was made from it. By American Thyroid Association guidelines, Graves' disease was diagnosed in the cohort. This sample also appeared in a second study, on T cells in Graves' hyperthyroidism and ophthalmopathy.

V usage is TRBV6-1 and J usage is TRBJ1-1; D perhaps matches TRBD1 (6 bases). The input for sequencing was peripheral blood mononuclear cells (PBMCs), taken at new diagnosis, from a patient treated with antithyroid drugs. This TCR was recovered from a woman aged 30 to 39 with Graves disease. The CDR3 coding sequence is TGTGCCAGCGGTGCCGGGGGGCTTAGGAACACTGAAGCTTTCTTT. Translation gives CASGAGGLRNTEAFF.